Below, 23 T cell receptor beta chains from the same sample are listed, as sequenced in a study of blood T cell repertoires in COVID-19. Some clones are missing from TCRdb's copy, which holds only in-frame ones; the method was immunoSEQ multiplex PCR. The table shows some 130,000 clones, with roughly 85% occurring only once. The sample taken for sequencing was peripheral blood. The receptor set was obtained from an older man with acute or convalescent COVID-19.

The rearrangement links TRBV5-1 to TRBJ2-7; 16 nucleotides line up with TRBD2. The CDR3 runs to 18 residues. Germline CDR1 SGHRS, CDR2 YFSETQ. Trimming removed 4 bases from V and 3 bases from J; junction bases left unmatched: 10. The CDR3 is CASSTLGLAGGWNYEQYF. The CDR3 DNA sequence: TGCGCCAGCAGCACGCTGGGACTAGCGGGGGGGTGGAACTACGAGCAGTACTTC.

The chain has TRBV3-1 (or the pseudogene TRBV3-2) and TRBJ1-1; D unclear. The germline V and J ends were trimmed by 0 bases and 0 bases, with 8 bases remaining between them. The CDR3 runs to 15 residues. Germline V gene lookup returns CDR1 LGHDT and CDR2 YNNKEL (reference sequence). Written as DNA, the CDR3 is TGTGCCAGCAGCCAAGAATCGGTCATGAACACTGAAGCTTTCTTT. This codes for CASSQESVMNTEAFF.

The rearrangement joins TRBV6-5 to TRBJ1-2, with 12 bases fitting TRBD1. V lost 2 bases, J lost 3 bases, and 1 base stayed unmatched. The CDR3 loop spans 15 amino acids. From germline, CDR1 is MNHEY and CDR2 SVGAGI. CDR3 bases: TGTGCCAGCAGTTACGGGACAGGGGGCCACTATGGCTACACCTTC. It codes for CASSYGTGGHYGYTF.

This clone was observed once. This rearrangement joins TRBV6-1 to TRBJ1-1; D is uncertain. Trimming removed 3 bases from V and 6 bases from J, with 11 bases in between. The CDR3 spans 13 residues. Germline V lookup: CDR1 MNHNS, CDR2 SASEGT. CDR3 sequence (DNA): TGTGCCAGCAGTGAGATGGCGCGGGCTGAAGCTTTCTTT. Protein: CASSEMARAEAFF.

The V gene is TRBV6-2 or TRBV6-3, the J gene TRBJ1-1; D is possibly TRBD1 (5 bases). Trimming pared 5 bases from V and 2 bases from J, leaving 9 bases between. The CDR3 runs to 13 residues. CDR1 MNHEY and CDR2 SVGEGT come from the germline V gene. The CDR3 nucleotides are TGTGCCAGCAGTAAACAGGTTAACACTGAAGCTTTCTTT. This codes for CASSKQVNTEAFF.

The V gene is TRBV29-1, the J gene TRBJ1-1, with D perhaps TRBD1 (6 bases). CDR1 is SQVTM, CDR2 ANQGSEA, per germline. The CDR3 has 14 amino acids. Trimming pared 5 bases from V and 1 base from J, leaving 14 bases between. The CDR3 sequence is CSVLPTGRNTEAFF. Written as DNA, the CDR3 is TGCAGCGTTCTCCCGACAGGCCGGAACACTGAAGCTTTCTTT.

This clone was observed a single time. CDR3 residues: CASKGQGIEKLFF. The CDR3 nucleotides are TGTGCCAGCAAGGGACAGGGGATTGAAAAACTGTTTTTT. The chain recombines TRBV27 with TRBJ1-4; 10 bases line up with TRBD1. This CDR3 region has 13 residues. From germline, CDR1 is MNHEY and CDR2 SMNVEV (reference sequence). The V and J ends lost 7 bases and 7 bases, in that order; junction bases with no gene match: 3. Based on the CDR3 plus reference TRBV27 and TRBJ1-4, the full variable domain is EAQVTQNPRYLITVTGKKLTVTCSQNMNHEYMSWYRQDPGLGLRQIYYSMNVEVTDKGDVPEGYKVSRKEKRNFPLILESPSPNQTSLYFCASKGQGIEKLFFGSGTQLSVL.

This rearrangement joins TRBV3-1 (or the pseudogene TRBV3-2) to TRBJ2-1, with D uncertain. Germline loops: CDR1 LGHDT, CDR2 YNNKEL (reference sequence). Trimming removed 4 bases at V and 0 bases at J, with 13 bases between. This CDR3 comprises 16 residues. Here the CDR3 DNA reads TGTGCCAGCAGCCCCAACACCTGGAGCTCCTACAATGAGCAGTTCTTC. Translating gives CASSPNTWSSYNEQFF.

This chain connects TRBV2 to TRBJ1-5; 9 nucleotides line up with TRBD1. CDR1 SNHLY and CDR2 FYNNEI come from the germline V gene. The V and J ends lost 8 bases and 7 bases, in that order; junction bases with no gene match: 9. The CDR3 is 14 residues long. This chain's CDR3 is CASSTGGQGQPQHF. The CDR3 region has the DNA TGTGCCAGCTCGACAGGGGGTCAGGGGCAGCCCCAGCATTTT.

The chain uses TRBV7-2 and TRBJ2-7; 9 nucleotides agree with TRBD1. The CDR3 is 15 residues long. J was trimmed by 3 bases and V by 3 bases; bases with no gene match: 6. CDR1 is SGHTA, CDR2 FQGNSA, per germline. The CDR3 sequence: CASSFSADRGYEQYF. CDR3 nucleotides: TGTGCCAGCAGCTTCTCGGCGGACAGGGGCTACGAGCAGTACTTC. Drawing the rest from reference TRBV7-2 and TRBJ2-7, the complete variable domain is GAGVSQSPSNKVTEKGKDVELRCDPISGHTALYWYRQSLGQGLEFLIYFQGNSAPDKSGLPSDRFSAERTGGSVSTLTIQRTQQEDSAVYLCASSFSADRGYEQYFGPGTRLTVT.

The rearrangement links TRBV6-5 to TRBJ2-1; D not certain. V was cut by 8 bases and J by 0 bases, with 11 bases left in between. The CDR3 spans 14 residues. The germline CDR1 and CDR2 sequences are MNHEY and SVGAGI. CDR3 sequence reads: CASALESSYNEQFF. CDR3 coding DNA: TGTGCCAGCGCACTTGAGAGCTCCTACAATGAGCAGTTCTTC.

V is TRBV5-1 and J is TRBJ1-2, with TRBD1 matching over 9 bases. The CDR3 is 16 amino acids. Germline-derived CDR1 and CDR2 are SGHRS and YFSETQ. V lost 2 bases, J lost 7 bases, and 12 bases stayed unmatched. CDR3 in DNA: TGCGCCAGCAGCTTTCAGACGGGACAGGGACCTGGTGGCTACACCTTC. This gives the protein CASSFQTGQGPGGYTF.

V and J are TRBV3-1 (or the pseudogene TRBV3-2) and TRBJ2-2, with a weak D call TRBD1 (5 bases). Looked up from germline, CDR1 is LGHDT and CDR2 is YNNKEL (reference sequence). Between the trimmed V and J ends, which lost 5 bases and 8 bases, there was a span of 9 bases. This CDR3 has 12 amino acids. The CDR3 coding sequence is TGTGCCAGCAGCTGGGGCGTGGGGGAGCTGTTTTTT. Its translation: CASSWGVGELFF.

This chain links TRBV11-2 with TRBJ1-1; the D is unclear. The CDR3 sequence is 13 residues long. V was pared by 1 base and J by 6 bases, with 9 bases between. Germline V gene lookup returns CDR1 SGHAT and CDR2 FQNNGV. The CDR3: CASSLGRRAEAFF. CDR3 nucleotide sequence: TGTGCCAGCAGCTTAGGCCGGCGGGCTGAAGCTTTCTTT. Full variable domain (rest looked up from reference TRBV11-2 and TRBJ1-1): EAGVAQSPRYKIIEKRQSVAFWCNPISGHATLYWYQQILGQGPKLLIQFQNNGVVDDSQLPKDRFSAERLKGVDSTLKIQPAKLEDSAVYLCASSLGRRAEAFFGQGTRLTVV.

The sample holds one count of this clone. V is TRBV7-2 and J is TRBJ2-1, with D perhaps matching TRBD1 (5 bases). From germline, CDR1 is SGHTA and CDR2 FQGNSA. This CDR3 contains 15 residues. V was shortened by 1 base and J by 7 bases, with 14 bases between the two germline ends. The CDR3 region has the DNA TGTGCCAGCAGCTTAGTTGGGCCGACAGCGAATGAGCAGTTCTTC. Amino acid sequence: CASSLVGPTANEQFF.

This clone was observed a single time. The CDR3 DNA is TGTGCCAGCACGGGGGACGTGAATGAAAAACTGTTTTTT. This gives the protein CASTGDVNEKLFF. The rearrangement joins TRBV25-1 to TRBJ1-4, with a tentative D call TRBD1 (5 bases). This CDR3 is built from 13 residues. V lost 7 bases, J lost 5 bases, and 11 bases lay in between. CDR1 MGHDK and CDR2 SYGVNS come from the germline V gene.

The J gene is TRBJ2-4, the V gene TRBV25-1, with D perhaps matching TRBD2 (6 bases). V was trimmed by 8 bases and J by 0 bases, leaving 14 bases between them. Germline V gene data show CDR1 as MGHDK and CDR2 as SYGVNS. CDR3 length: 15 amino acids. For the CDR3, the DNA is TGTGCCAGCGGTCCGGAGGGACTAGCCAAAAACATTCAGTACTTC. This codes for CASGPEGLAKNIQYF.

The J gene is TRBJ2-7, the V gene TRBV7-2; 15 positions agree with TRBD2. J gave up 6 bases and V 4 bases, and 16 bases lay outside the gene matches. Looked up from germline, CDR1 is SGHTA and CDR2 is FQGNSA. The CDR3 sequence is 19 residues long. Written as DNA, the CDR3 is TGTGCCAGCAGCTCTTGGTACGCCGGGACTAGCGGGAGGAACTCCGAGCAGTACTTC. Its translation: CASSSWYAGTSGRNSEQYF.

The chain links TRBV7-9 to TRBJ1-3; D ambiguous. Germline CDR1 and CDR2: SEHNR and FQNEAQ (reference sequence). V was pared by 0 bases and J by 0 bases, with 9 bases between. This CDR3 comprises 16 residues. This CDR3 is CASSLAASFSGNTIYF. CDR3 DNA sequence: TGTGCCAGCAGCTTAGCGGCCTCCTTCTCTGGAAACACCATATATTTT.

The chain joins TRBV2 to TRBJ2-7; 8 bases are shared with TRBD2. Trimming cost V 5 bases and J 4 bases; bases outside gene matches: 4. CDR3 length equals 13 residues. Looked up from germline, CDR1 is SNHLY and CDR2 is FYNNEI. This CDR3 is CASSTGGRYEQYF. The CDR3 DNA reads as TGTGCCAGCAGTACGGGAGGGCGATACGAGCAGTACTTC.

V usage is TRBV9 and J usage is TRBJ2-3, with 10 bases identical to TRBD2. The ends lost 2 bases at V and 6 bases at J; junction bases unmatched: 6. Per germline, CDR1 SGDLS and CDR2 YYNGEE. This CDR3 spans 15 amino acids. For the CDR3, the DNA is TGTGCCAGCAGCGTCGACAGCGGGGGGGATGATACGCAGTATTTT. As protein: CASSVDSGGDDTQYF.

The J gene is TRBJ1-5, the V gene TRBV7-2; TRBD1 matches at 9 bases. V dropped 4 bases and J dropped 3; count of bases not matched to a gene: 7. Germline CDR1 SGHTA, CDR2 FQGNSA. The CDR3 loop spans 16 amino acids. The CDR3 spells CASSSAGQGLNQPQHF. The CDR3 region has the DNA TGTGCCAGCAGCTCAGCGGGACAGGGCCTCAATCAGCCCCAGCATTTT.

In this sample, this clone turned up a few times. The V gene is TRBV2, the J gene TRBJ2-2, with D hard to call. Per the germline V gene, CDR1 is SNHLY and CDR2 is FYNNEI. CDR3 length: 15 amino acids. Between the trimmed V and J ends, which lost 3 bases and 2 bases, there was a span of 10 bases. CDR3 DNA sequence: TGTGCCAGCAGTGAGAGATTATCTAACACCGGGGAGCTGTTTTTT. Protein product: CASSERLSNTGELFF.